This TCR beta chain is drawn from a study of blood T cell repertoires in COVID-19. Overall study: The United States, Italy and Spain provided the acute and convalescent COVID-19 samples.

V was pared by 2 bases and J by 7 bases, with 14 bases between. Looked up from germline, CDR1 is GTSNPN and CDR2 is SVGIG (reference sequence). This CDR3 comprises 13 residues. Sequenced by immunoSEQ multiplex PCR; TCRdb stores in-frame clones only, minus some. This table has roughly 60,000 clones, around 83% appearing once. Sequencing was performed on peripheral blood. The genes are TRBV30 and TRBJ1-2; no clear D. The source is a man aged 50 to 59 with COVID-19, enrolled during active disease. In DNA form, the CDR3 reads TGTGCCTGGAGTCGAGTGGCCCCAGGTGGCTACACCTTC. Protein sequence: CAWSRVAPGGYTF.